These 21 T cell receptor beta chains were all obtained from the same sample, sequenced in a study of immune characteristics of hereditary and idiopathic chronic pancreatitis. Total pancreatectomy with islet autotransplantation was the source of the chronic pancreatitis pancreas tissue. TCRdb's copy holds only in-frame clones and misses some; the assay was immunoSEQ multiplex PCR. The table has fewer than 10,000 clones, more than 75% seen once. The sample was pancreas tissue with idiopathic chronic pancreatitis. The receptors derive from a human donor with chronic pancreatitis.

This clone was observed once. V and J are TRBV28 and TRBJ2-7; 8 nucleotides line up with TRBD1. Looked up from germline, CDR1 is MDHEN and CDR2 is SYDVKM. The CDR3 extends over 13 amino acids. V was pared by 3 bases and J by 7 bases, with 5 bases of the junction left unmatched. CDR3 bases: TGTGCCAGCAGTTTCCAGGGGGCGCGTGAGCAGTACGTC. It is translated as CASSFQGAREQYV.

This chain's CDR3 is CASSASTDTQYF. The CDR3 nucleotides read TGCGCCAGCAGCGCGAGCACAGATACGCAGTATTTT. The chain carries TRBV5-1 and TRBJ2-3; D remains unclear. The V gene lost 4 bases and the J gene lost 0 bases, with 3 bases spanning the gap. The CDR3 contains 12 residues. Germline V gene lookup returns CDR1 SGHRS and CDR2 YFSETQ.

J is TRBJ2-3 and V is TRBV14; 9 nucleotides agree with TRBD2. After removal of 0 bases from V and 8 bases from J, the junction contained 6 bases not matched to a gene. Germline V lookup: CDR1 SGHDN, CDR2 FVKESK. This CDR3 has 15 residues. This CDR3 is CASSQEAGGFGTQYF. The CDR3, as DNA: TGTGCCAGCAGCCAAGAGGCGGGGGGGTTCGGTACGCAGTATTTT.

CDR3 region: CASIGTSPNEQYF. CDR3 DNA sequence: TGTGCCAGCATTGGGACTTCCCCTAATGAGCAGTACTTC. The V call is TRBV6-5, the J call TRBJ2-7, with D possibly matching TRBD2 (6 bases). With 7 bases removed from V and 7 bases from J, the gap between germline ends came to 17 bases. Germline values: CDR1 MNHEY, CDR2 SVGAGI. The CDR3 runs 13 residues.

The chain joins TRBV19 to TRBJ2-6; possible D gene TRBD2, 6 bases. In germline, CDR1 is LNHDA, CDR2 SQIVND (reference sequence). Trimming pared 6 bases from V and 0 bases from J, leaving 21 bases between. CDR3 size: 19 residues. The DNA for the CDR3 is TGTGCCAGTAGCGACGGGTTCGGGGGAGTTAGCTCTGGGGCCAACGTCCTGACTTTC. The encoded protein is CASSDGFGGVSSGANVLTF.

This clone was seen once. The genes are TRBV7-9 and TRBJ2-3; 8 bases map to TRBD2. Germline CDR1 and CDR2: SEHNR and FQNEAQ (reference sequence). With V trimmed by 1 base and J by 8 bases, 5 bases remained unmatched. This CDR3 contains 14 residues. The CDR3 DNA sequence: TGTGCCAGCAGCTTAGAGCGGGGGCCTAGTACGCAGTATTTT. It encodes CASSLERGPSTQYF.

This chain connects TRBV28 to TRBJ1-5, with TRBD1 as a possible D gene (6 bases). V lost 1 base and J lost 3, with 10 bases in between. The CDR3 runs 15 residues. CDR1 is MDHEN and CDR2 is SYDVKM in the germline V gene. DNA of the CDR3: TGTGCCAGCAGTTTATCTGACAGGACCAATCAGCCCCAGCATTTT. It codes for CASSLSDRTNQPQHF.

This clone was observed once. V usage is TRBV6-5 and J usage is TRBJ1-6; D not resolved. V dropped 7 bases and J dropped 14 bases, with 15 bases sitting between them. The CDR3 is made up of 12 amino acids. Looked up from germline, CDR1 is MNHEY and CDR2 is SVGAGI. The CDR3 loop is CASTMTQNALHF. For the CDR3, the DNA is TGTGCCAGCACTATGACTCAGAACGCCCTCCACTTT.

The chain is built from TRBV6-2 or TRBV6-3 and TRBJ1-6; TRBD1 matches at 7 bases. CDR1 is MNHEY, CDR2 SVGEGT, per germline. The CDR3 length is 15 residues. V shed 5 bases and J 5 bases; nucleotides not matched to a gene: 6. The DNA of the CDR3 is TGTGCCAGCAGTCGAGGGGGCTTGGATAATTCACCCCTCCACTTT. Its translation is CASSRGGLDNSPLHF.

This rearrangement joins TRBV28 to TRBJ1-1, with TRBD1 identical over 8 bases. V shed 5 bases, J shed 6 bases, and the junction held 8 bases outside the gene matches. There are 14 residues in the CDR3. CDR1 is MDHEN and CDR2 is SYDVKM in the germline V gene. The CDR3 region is CASSVTGVLAEAFF. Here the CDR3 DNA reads TGTGCCAGCAGTGTGACAGGGGTTCTGGCTGAAGCTTTCTTT.

The CDR3 DNA reads TGTGCCAGCAGAAGGGACAGGGGGCGTTATGGCTACACCTTC. This translates into CASRRDRGRYGYTF. V usage is TRBV28 and J usage is TRBJ1-2, with TRBD1 matching 12 bases. The germline gives CDR1 MDHEN, CDR2 SYDVKM. The CDR3 extends over 14 amino acids. V trimming: 6 bases; J trimming: 5 bases; junction bases outside the gene matches: 4.

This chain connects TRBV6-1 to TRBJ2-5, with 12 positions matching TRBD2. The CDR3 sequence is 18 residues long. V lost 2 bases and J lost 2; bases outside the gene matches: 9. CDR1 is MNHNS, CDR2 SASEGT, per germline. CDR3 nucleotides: TGTGCCAGCAGTGAACTCCTAGCGGGGGGGCTTTCTCAAGAGACCCAGTACTTC. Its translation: CASSELLAGGLSQETQYF.

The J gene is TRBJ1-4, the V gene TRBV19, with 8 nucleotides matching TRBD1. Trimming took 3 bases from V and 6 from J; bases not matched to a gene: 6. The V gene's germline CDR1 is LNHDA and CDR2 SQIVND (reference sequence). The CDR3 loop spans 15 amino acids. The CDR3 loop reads CASSIQDREDEKLFF. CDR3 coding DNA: TGTGCCAGTAGTATCCAGGACAGGGAGGATGAAAAACTGTTTTTT.

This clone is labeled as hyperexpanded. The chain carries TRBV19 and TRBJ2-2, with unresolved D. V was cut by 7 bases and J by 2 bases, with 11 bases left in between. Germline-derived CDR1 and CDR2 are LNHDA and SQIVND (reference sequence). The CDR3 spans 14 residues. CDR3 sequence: CASMERENTGELFF. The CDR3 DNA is TGTGCCAGTATGGAAAGGGAAAACACCGGGGAGCTGTTTTTT. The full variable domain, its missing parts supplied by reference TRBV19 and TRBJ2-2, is DGGITQSPKYLFRKEGQNVTLSCEQNLNHDAMYWYRQDPGQGLRLIYYSQIVNDFQKGDIAEGYSVSREKKESFPLTVTSAQKNPTAFYLCASMERENTGELFFGEGSRLTVL.

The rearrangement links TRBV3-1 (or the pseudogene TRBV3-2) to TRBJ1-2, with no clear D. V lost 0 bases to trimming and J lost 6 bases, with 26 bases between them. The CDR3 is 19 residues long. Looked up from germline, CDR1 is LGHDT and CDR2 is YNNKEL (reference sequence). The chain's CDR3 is CASSQDGREGFLPRDGYTF. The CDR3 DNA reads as TGTGCCAGCAGCCAAGATGGTCGGGAAGGTTTCCTCCCGAGGGATGGCTACACCTTC.

The CDR3 loop is CASSGQGARGEKLFF. The CDR3 DNA reads TGTGCCAGCAGTGGACAGGGGGCGCGGGGAGAAAAACTGTTTTTT. The V call is TRBV2, the J call TRBJ1-4; 10 nucleotides match TRBD1. The V and J ends lost 4 bases and 8 bases, in that order; junction bases with no gene match: 7. The CDR3 totals 15 residues. Germline CDR1 reads SNHLY; CDR2 reads FYNNEI.

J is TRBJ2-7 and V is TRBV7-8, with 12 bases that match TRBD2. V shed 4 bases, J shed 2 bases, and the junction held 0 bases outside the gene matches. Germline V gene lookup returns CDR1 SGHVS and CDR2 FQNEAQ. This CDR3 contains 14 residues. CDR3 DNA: TGTGCCAGCAGCTCTAGCGGGGGGGCCTACGAGCAGTACTTC. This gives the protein CASSSSGGAYEQYF.

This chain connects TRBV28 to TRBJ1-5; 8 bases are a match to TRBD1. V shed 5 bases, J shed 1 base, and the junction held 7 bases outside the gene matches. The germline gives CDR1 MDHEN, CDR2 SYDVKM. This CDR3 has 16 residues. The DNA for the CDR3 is TGTGCCAGCAGTCGCCGGACAGGGACAAGCAATCAGCCCCAGCATTTT. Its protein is CASSRRTGTSNQPQHF. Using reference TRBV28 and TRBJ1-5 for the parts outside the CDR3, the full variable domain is DVKVTQSSRYLVKRTGEKVFLECVQDMDHENMFWYRQDPGLGLRLIYFSYDVKMKEKGDIPEGYSVSREKKERFSLILESASTNQTSMYLCASSRRTGTSNQPQHFGDGTRLSIL.

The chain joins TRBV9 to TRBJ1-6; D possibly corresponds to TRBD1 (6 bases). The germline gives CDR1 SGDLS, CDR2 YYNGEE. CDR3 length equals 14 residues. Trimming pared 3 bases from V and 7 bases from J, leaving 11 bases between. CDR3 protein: CASSDRAGNSPLHF. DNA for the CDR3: TGTGCCAGCAGCGACAGGGCGGGGAATTCACCCCTCCACTTT.

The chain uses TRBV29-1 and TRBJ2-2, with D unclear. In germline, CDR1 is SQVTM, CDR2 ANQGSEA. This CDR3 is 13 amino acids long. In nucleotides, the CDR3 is TGCATCGCGTGGAGTGTTGGCACCGGGGAGCTGTTTTTT. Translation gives CIAWSVGTGELFF.

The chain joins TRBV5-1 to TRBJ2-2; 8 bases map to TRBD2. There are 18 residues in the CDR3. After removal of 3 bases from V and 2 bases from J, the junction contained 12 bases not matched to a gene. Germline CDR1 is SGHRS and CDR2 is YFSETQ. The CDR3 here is CASSSLLTGGPNTGELFF. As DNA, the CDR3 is TGCGCCAGCAGCTCCCTTCTTACGGGGGGGCCTAACACCGGGGAGCTGTTTTTT.